One T cell receptor beta chain is described in this entry. The entry originates in a study of blood T cells in healthy people across ages. This CDR3 has 14 residues. In germline, CDR1 is LGHDT, CDR2 YNNKEL (reference sequence). The V end lost 5 bases, the J end lost 3 bases, and 14 bases lay between the germline ends. A second PCR, run for about 7 to 11 cycles, used a sample-barcoded 5' primer plus a J-beta primer mix. TCRdb redid the calling of the 5' RACE reads with MiXCR, one entry per CDR3 protein. The sample lists about 670,000 distinct CDR3 sequences; over 40% were seen once. This chain links TRBV3-1 with TRBJ2-7; perhaps TRBD1 as D (5 bases). The sequence came from a woman of 80 years or more in good health. The material sequenced was blood. The CDR3 DNA reads TGTGCCAGCAGCTACTCTTACGACAGCTACGAGCAGTACTTC. Its translation: CASSYSYDSYEQYF.